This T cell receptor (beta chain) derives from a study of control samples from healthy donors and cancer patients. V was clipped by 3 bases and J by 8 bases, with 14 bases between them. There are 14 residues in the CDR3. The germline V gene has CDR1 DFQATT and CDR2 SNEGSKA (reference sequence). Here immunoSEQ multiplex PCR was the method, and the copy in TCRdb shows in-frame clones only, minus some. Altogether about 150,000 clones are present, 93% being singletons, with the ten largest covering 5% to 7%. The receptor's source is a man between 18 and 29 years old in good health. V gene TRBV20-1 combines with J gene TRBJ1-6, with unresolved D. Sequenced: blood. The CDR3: CSASITANDSPLHF. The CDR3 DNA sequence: TGCAGTGCTAGTATCACGGCCAACGATTCACCCCTCCACTTT.